This entry lists 32 T cell receptor beta chains sequenced from one sample in a study of T cell responses to AZD1222 COVID-19 vaccine. Method: immunoSEQ multiplex PCR; TCRdb's copy keeps in-frame clones and lacks some. The sample lists 100,000 to 150,000 clones; less than 90% were seen once. Sequencing was performed on peripheral blood, taken on day 0 of AZD1222 vaccination. These receptors all come from an adult in good health.

This clone was seen just once. This CDR3 is CASSREQVLGYEQYF. CDR3 bases: TGTGCCAGCTCACGTGAACAGGTATTGGGATACGAGCAGTACTTC. The chain recombines TRBV18 with TRBJ2-7; possible D gene TRBD1, 5 bases. This CDR3 region has 15 residues. V dropped 4 bases and J dropped 4 bases, with 17 bases sitting between them. CDR1 and CDR2 from the germline V gene are KGHSH and LQKENI.

Here the CDR3 reads CASSLGEGPANEKLFF. The CDR3 DNA follows: TGCGCCAGCAGCTTGGGTGAGGGGCCGGCTAATGAAAAACTGTTTTTT. The rearrangement joins TRBV5-1 to TRBJ1-4, with D maybe TRBD1 (5 bases). Trimming cost V 0 bases and J 3 bases, with 12 bases left between them. The CDR3 consists of 16 residues. Germline assignment: CDR1 SGHRS and CDR2 YFSETQ. Using reference TRBV5-1 and TRBJ1-4 for the parts outside the CDR3, the full variable domain is KAGVTQTPRYLIKTRGQQVTLSCSPISGHRSVSWYQQTPGQGLQFLFEYFSETQRNKGNFPGRFSGRQFSNSRSEMNVSTLELGDSALYLCASSLGEGPANEKLFFGSGTQLSVL.

The chain combines TRBV4-3 with TRBJ2-3; D remains ambiguous. The germline V gene has CDR1 LGHNA and CDR2 YSLEER. V was shortened by 2 bases and J by 6 bases, with 18 bases between the two germline ends. This CDR3 region has 16 residues. CDR3 nucleotide sequence: TGCGCCAGCAGCCAAAAAAAGGACGCAGCAGTGGATACGCAGTATTTT. Amino acid sequence: CASSQKKDAAVDTQYF.

The chain links TRBV9 to TRBJ1-1; D unclear. Germline V CDR1 and CDR2: SGDLS, YYNGEE. V dropped 6 bases and J dropped 0 bases, with 9 bases sitting between them. This CDR3 comprises 13 residues. The CDR3 DNA reads as TGTGCCAGCACCCCGGCACTGAACACTGAAGCTTTCTTT. It translates to CASTPALNTEAFF.

V gene TRBV4-2 combines with J gene TRBJ2-3; tentatively, D is TRBD1 (6 bases). The CDR3 consists of 15 residues. Germline assignment: CDR1 LGHNA and CDR2 YNFKEQ. Trimming pared 2 bases from V and 0 bases from J, leaving 9 bases between. This CDR3 reads CASSQQGFSTDTQYF. The DNA of the CDR3 is TGTGCCAGCAGCCAACAGGGGTTCAGCACAGATACGCAGTATTTT.

This chain uses TRBV24-1 with TRBJ2-7; D is undetermined. CDR1 KGHDR and CDR2 SFDVKD come from the germline V gene. This CDR3 is 13 amino acids long. Trimming removed 4 bases from V and 5 bases from J, with 11 bases in between. CDR3 sequence: CATSERGADEQYF. Written as DNA, the CDR3 is TGTGCCACCAGTGAAAGAGGAGCCGACGAGCAGTACTTC.

CDR3 amino acids: CASSEANREKLFF. Written as DNA, the CDR3 is TGTGCCAGCAGTGAAGCGAACCGAGAAAAACTGTTTTTT. This rearrangement joins TRBV6-1 to TRBJ1-4; D unresolved. The CDR3 extends over 13 amino acids. Germline assignment: CDR1 MNHNS and CDR2 SASEGT. V was cut by 0 bases and J by 8 bases, with 7 bases left in between.

The V call is TRBV9, the J call TRBJ1-1; weak D call: TRBD1 (5 bases). CDR1 and CDR2 from the germline V gene are SGDLS and YYNGEE. The CDR3 runs 13 residues. With 3 bases removed from V and 4 bases from J, the gap between germline ends came to 10 bases. CDR3 loop: CASSERGFTEAFF. The CDR3, as DNA: TGTGCCAGCAGCGAGCGGGGGTTCACTGAAGCTTTCTTT.

The V call is TRBV7-9, the J call TRBJ1-2; 8 nucleotides line up with TRBD1. Unmatched junction bases numbered 3, after V lost 1 base and J lost 2 bases. This CDR3 is built from 15 residues. The germline CDR1 and CDR2 sequences are SEHNR and FQNEAQ (reference sequence). The chain's CDR3 is CASSLGQGANYGYTF. CDR3 nucleotide sequence: TGTGCCAGCAGCTTAGGCCAGGGGGCGAACTATGGCTACACCTTC.

The chain couples TRBV28 to TRBJ2-5, with D perhaps TRBD1 or TRBD2 (5 bases each). The CDR3 loop spans 12 amino acids. V was pared by 8 bases and J by 3 bases, with 10 bases between. CDR1 is MDHEN, CDR2 SYDVKM, per germline. The DNA for the CDR3 is TGTGCCAGCGAGGGGCGGGAAGAGACCCAGTACTTC. It yields the protein CASEGREETQYF.

The rearrangement uses TRBV19 and TRBJ2-1, with 9 nucleotides matching TRBD2. Trimming at V came to 5 bases and at J to 4 bases, leaving 12 bases not matched to a gene. The CDR3 contains 17 residues. Germline-derived CDR1 and CDR2 are LNHDA and SQIVND (reference sequence). DNA of the CDR3: TGTGCCAGTAGTCCGCTCTCGACTAGCGGAGGGTACAATGAGCAGTTCTTC. Its translation is CASSPLSTSGGYNEQFF.

This chain joins TRBV19 and TRBJ2-2, with D possibly matching TRBD1 (6 bases). CDR3 length: 15 residues. CDR1 is LNHDA and CDR2 is SQIVND in the germline V gene (reference sequence). V was clipped by 9 bases and J by 6 bases, with 20 bases between them. DNA for the CDR3: TGTGCCAGCGCATCTGCAGGGGTTCGATCCGGGGAGCTGTTTTTT. Its protein product is CASASAGVRSGELFF.

This chain joins TRBV24-1 and TRBJ1-5; tentative D call: TRBD1 (6 bases). With 7 bases removed from V and 1 base from J, the gap between germline ends came to 10 bases. The CDR3 is made up of 14 amino acids. Germline-derived CDR1 and CDR2 are KGHDR and SFDVKD. CDR3 nucleotides: TGTGCCACCAGCTCCGGGGGCAGCAATCAGCCCCAGCATTTT. This translates into CATSSGGSNQPQHF.

The chain uses TRBV10-1 and TRBJ1-2, with a weak D call TRBD1 (5 bases). Trimming took off 3 bases at V and 14 bases at J, with 22 bases between the two ends. The CDR3 has 14 amino acids. Germline assignment: CDR1 WNHNN and CDR2 SYGVQD (reference sequence). The CDR3 nucleotides read TGCGCCAGCAGTGATGGCGGGACTGCCGAAGATTTGACCTTC. Its protein is CASSDGGTAEDLTF.

The CDR3 is CASSLTGRGSGEQFF. The CDR3 coding sequence is TGCGCCAGCAGCTTGACAGGCAGGGGTTCGGGTGAGCAGTTCTTC. The rearrangement uses TRBV5-1 and TRBJ2-1; D might be TRBD1 (6 bases). V was shortened by 1 base and J by 9 bases, with 17 bases between the two germline ends. CDR3 length: 15 amino acids. Germline V gene lookup returns CDR1 SGHRS and CDR2 YFSETQ.

The chain links TRBV6-2 or TRBV6-3 to TRBJ2-7, with a tentative D call TRBD2 (5 bases). CDR1 is MNHEY, CDR2 SVGEGT, per germline. Trimming shortened V by 0 bases and J by 0 bases, and 12 bases separated the two germline ends. The CDR3 consists of 16 residues. DNA for the CDR3: TGTGCCAGCAGTTACTCCTCCGGGATACACTCCTACGAGCAGTACTTC. Its translation: CASSYSSGIHSYEQYF.

The chain uses TRBV11-2 and TRBJ1-1; D remains unclear. Germline V CDR1 and CDR2: SGHAT, FQNNGV. This CDR3 region has 14 residues. With 6 bases removed from V and 5 bases from J, the gap between germline ends came to 16 bases. The CDR3 DNA reads TGTGCCAGCAGTTATATCAGAAGAGGTACTGAAGCTTTCTTT. Translating gives CASSYIRRGTEAFF.

The V call is TRBV6-1, the J call TRBJ1-6; D perhaps matches TRBD1 (6 bases). Trimming removed 4 bases at V and 0 bases at J, with 16 bases between. The CDR3 sequence is 18 residues long. Per the germline V gene, CDR1 is MNHNS and CDR2 is SASEGT. The CDR3 spells CASSAPTTGSSYNSPLHF. CDR3 coding DNA: TGTGCCAGCAGTGCACCGACGACAGGTAGCTCCTATAATTCACCCCTCCACTTT.

The rearrangement joins TRBV18 to TRBJ1-2, with 8 bases that match TRBD1. From germline, CDR1 is KGHSH and CDR2 LQKENI. This CDR3 has 16 amino acids. V dropped 5 bases and J dropped 0; count of bases not matched to a gene: 8. CDR3 amino acids: CASSAQGTGPNYGYTF. CDR3 DNA: TGTGCCAGCTCAGCCCAAGGGACAGGACCTAACTATGGCTACACCTTC.

This clone is medium-sized in the sample. The chain uses TRBV19 and TRBJ2-7; 8 bases map to TRBD2. CDR1 LNHDA and CDR2 SQIVND come from the germline V gene (reference sequence). Trimming took 5 bases from V and 4 from J; bases not matched to a gene: 7. This CDR3 has 14 amino acids. The CDR3 loop reads CASSLGLAGYEQYF. DNA for the CDR3: TGTGCCAGTAGTCTCGGCCTAGCGGGTTACGAGCAGTACTTC. The whole variable domain, filled in from reference TRBV19 and TRBJ2-7, reads DGGITQSPKYLFRKEGQNVTLSCEQNLNHDAMYWYRQDPGQGLRLIYYSQIVNDFQKGDIAEGYSVSREKKESFPLTVTSAQKNPTAFYLCASSLGLAGYEQYFGPGTRLTVT.

The V gene is TRBV7-3, the J gene TRBJ1-6, with D perhaps TRBD1 (5 bases). The CDR3 length is 13 residues. V gave up 4 bases and J gave up 7 bases, with 8 bases separating them. Germline V gives CDR1 SGHTA, CDR2 FQGTGA. The CDR3 coding sequence is TGTGCCAGCAGCTGGGGGGTCAATTCACCCCTCCACTTT. Amino acid sequence: CASSWGVNSPLHF.

This clone was recorded a few times. The V gene is TRBV29-1, the J gene TRBJ1-3; possible D gene TRBD1, 6 bases. Deletions cut 6 bases from V and 0 bases from J, with 15 bases between. CDR3 length: 15 amino acids. Germline V gene sequence: CDR1 SQVTM, CDR2 ANQGSEA. In DNA form, the CDR3 reads TGCAGCGTGGGGACATTTTCGAGCTCTGGAAACACCATATATTTT. Amino acids: CSVGTFSSSGNTIYF. Looking up the rest from reference TRBV29-1 and TRBJ1-3 gives the full variable domain: SAVISQKPSRDICQRGTSLTIQCQVDSQVTMMFWYRQQPGQSLTLIATANQGSEATYESGFVIDKFPISRPNLTFSTLTVSNMSPEDSSIYLCSVGTFSSSGNTIYFGEGSWLTVV.

This chain connects TRBV24-1 to TRBJ2-1; possible D gene TRBD2, 6 bases. The CDR3 loop spans 16 amino acids. The V gene lost 4 bases and the J gene lost 0 bases, with 12 bases spanning the gap. CDR1 is KGHDR, CDR2 SFDVKD, per germline. CDR3 amino acids: CATSEVDGSSYNEQFF. The DNA for the CDR3 is TGTGCCACCAGTGAGGTGGACGGGAGCTCCTACAATGAGCAGTTCTTC.

This rearrangement joins TRBV3-1 (or the pseudogene TRBV3-2) to TRBJ2-1; D is undetermined. The CDR3 sequence is 16 residues long. V was shortened by 1 base and J by 5 bases, with 15 bases between the two germline ends. The germline CDR1 and CDR2 sequences are LGHDT and YNNKEL (reference sequence). Here the CDR3 DNA reads TGTGCCAGCAGCCAAGTCCTTTCTCGGGTAAACAATGAGCAGTTCTTC. This sequence encodes CASSQVLSRVNNEQFF.

V usage is TRBV4-3 and J usage is TRBJ1-5; D remains ambiguous. The V end lost 0 bases, the J end lost 10 bases, and 10 bases lay between the germline ends. This CDR3 contains 13 residues. Germline CDR1 is LGHNA and CDR2 is YSLEER. Here the CDR3 DNA reads TGCGCCAGCAGCCAAGATCTTTGGCACCCCCAGCATTTT. This codes for CASSQDLWHPQHF.

The chain employs TRBV11-2 and TRBJ2-2; D is perhaps TRBD1 or TRBD2 (6 bases each). The CDR3 runs 15 residues. Trimming left V 6 bases short and J 4 bases short, with 15 bases between. CDR1 is SGHAT, CDR2 FQNNGV, per germline. This CDR3 reads CASSRWGATTGELFF. The CDR3 bases are TGTGCCAGCAGTCGATGGGGGGCGACCACCGGGGAGCTGTTTTTT. Together with reference TRBV11-2 and TRBJ2-2, the CDR3 gives the full variable domain: EAGVAQSPRYKIIEKRQSVAFWCNPISGHATLYWYQQILGQGPKLLIQFQNNGVVDDSQLPKDRFSAERLKGVDSTLKIQPAKLEDSAVYLCASSRWGATTGELFFGEGSRLTVL.

The chain joins TRBV21-1 to TRBJ1-6. TRBV21-1 represents a pseudogene. The CDR3 sequence is 17 residues long. The CDR3 nucleotides read TGTGCCAGCAGCACGGTCAGGGACCTGGCGATGGGTTCACCCCTCCACTTT. As protein: CASSTVRDLAMGSPLHF.

This clone was seen once. This chain links TRBV5-4 with TRBJ2-1, with 16 bases that match TRBD2. J was trimmed by 0 bases and V by 5 bases; bases with no gene match: 8. CDR1 is SGHNT, CDR2 YYREEE, per germline (reference sequence). The CDR3 spans 19 residues. CDR3 DNA sequence: TGTGCCAGCAGTTCCCCGGGACTAGCGGGAGGGGGCTCCTACAATGAGCAGTTCTTC. It specifies CASSSPGLAGGGSYNEQFF.

The V call is TRBV27, the J call TRBJ1-2, with a tentative D call TRBD1 (5 bases). V dropped 6 bases and J dropped 0 bases, with 14 bases sitting between them. The germline V gene has CDR1 MNHEY and CDR2 SMNVEV (reference sequence). This CDR3 is built from 15 residues. CDR3 residues: CASRISRQSNYGYTF. The CDR3 region has the DNA TGTGCCAGCAGGATATCTCGACAGTCTAACTATGGCTACACCTTC.

V and J are TRBV7-8 and TRBJ1-1, with D possibly matching TRBD1 (6 bases). Per germline, CDR1 SGHVS and CDR2 FQNEAQ. The CDR3 has 15 residues. Trimming shortened V by 4 bases and J by 2 bases, and 14 bases separated the two germline ends. CDR3 DNA sequence: TGTGCCAGCAGCTCTCGGGGGGCCACAAACACTGAAGCTTTCTTT. It is translated as CASSSRGATNTEAFF.

This chain joins TRBV6-2 or TRBV6-3 and TRBJ1-1, with D unclear. CDR1 is MNHEY and CDR2 is SVGEGT in the germline V gene. Trimming stripped 0 bases from V and 0 bases from J, with 8 bases between. The CDR3 is 15 amino acids. The chain's CDR3 is CASSYSRVMNTEAFF. The CDR3 DNA reads TGTGCCAGCAGTTACTCGCGGGTTATGAACACTGAAGCTTTCTTT.

The chain recombines TRBV7-9 with TRBJ1-2; 9 positions agree with TRBD1. From germline, CDR1 is SEHNR and CDR2 FQNEAQ (reference sequence). This CDR3 contains 17 residues. V was pared by 1 base and J by 7 bases, with 13 bases of the junction left unmatched. CDR3 in amino acids: CASSLEIRDRELSGYTF. CDR3 DNA: TGTGCCAGCAGCTTAGAGATCCGGGACAGGGAATTGTCTGGCTACACCTTC.